This TCR beta chain was obtained from a study of cytomegalovirus exposure and HLA in healthy donors. Study-wide findings and caveats: Within a later analysis, the majority of CMV-associated TCR beta chains appeared HLA-restricted. Most observed TCR sequences were rare, whereas some public TCRs were detected in many donors. There were 150 to 200 TCR beta chains listed as cytomegalovirus-associated.

Among the donors, all were healthy bone marrow donors. The study ran its PCR with 60 Vbeta and 13 Jbeta primers. The assay was immunoSEQ multiplex PCR, and TCRdb's table has in-frame clones only and misses some. The table records 120,000 or so clones, around 80% of them present only once. V shed 6 bases, J shed 1 base, and the junction held 4 bases outside the gene matches. This CDR3 comprises 14 residues. The V gene's germline CDR1 is SQVTM and CDR2 ANQGSEA. In regard to this clone: The antigen is undetermined.

The sample taken for sequencing was PBMCs. This clonotype was sampled from a man aged 45 to 65 in good health and CMV-seronegative. The chain links TRBV29-1 to TRBJ2-3; 10 bases align to TRBD2. This CDR3 is CSVVAGGRTDTQYF. DNA of the CDR3: TGCAGCGTGGTAGCGGGGGGCCGCACAGATACGCAGTATTTT.